Shown below are 23 T cell receptor beta chains from a single sample sequenced in a study of post-analysis software for immune sequencing data (dated by TCRdb to about 2015). Points the paper makes about the study in general: Significantly higher frequencies in patients than in controls were found for five TRBV segments, including TRBV5-6, TRBV5-1 and TRBV20-1.

Library preparation was by PCR. Sequencing was carried out with an Illumina HiSeq 2500. To reduce PCR and sequencing biases, unique molecular identifiers were built into the TCR beta cDNA libraries. TCRdb passed the public sequencing reads through fastp at Q25 and MiXCR, retaining productive beta sequences. Every distinct CDR3 protein forms one entry, paired with its most common genes and DNA. The sample table lists 450,000 to 650,000 distinct CDR3 sequences, around 40% of them with a count of one. The ten largest clones capture more than 1.5% of the sample. The antigens for these receptors are not known. The sample comprised blood. The receptors were sampled from a girl under 18 with multiple sclerosis.

This CDR3 is CSAREGAGGLQETQYF. CDR3 coding DNA: TGCAGTGCTAGAGAGGGAGCGGGGGGACTTCAAGAGACCCAGTACTTC. J is TRBJ2-5 and V is TRBV20-1; 9 bases map to TRBD2. Germline CDR1 reads DFQATT; CDR2 reads SNEGSKA (reference sequence). Losses at the gene ends were 0 bases for V and 2 bases for J; bases not matched to a gene: 7. This CDR3 region has 16 residues.

The V and J genes are TRBV5-5 and TRBJ2-5, with D hard to call. V gave up 3 bases and J gave up 11 bases, with 20 bases separating them. The CDR3 consists of 14 residues. Germline loops: CDR1 SGHKS, CDR2 YYEKEE (reference sequence). CDR3 amino acids: CASSSKENRHEQYF. For the CDR3, the DNA is TGTGCCAGCAGCTCGAAAGAAAATCGACATGAGCAGTACTTC.

This clonotype showed up just a few times. The chain uses TRBV12-3 or TRBV12-4 and TRBJ1-1; D ambiguous. CDR3 length: 15 amino acids. V gave up 3 bases and J gave up 1 base, with 12 bases separating them. Written as DNA, the CDR3 is TGTGCCAGCAGTTTTGGGTCAGGTCCGAACACTGAAGCTTTCTTT. Translated: CASSFGSGPNTEAFF.

The V call is TRBV3-1, the J call TRBJ2-1; 11 bases are a match to TRBD2. The V gene end was trimmed by 3 bases and the J gene end by 4 bases; junction bases not matched to a gene: 5. Germline CDR1 LGHDT, CDR2 YNNKEL (reference sequence). The CDR3 spans 16 residues. CDR3 DNA: TGTGCCAGCAGCCATGCCCTAGCGGGGGGTTACAATGAGCAGTTCTTC. It is translated as CASSHALAGGYNEQFF.

V is TRBV28 and J is TRBJ2-5, with 7 bases aligning to TRBD1. Germline V CDR1 and CDR2: MDHEN, SYDVKM. The CDR3 covers 17 residues. Trimming cost V 2 bases and J 4 bases; bases outside gene matches: 13. CDR3 in amino acids: CASSLHQGRGFAETQYF. In DNA, the CDR3 is TGTGCCAGCAGTTTACACCAGGGCAGGGGGTTTGCAGAGACCCAGTACTTC.

The CDR3 reads CASSLAVTSIEAFF. The CDR3 region has the DNA TGTGCCAGCAGCTTGGCGGTAACGAGCATTGAAGCTTTCTTT. This chain uses TRBV5-5 with TRBJ1-1; no clear D gene. This CDR3 spans 14 amino acids. Trimming cost V 0 bases and J 7 bases, with 13 bases left between them. Germline V gives CDR1 SGHKS, CDR2 YYEKEE (reference sequence).

This clonotype was seen more than once but under ten times. This chain joins TRBV29-1 and TRBJ1-2; D ambiguous. Germline values: CDR1 SQVTM, CDR2 ANQGSEA. This CDR3 contains 13 residues. Trimming removed 6 bases at V and 1 base at J, with 12 bases between. CDR3 residues: CSVDHRGNYGYTF. Written as DNA, the CDR3 is TGCAGCGTGGACCACCGGGGTAACTATGGCTACACCTTC.

The genes are TRBV20-1 and TRBJ2-7; 12 bases agree with TRBD2. The CDR3 runs to 17 residues. The junction had 17 bases not matched to a gene; V was cut back by 6 bases and J by 5 bases. Germline assignment: CDR1 DFQATT and CDR2 SNEGSKA (reference sequence). CDR3 DNA: TGCAGTGCCCTATGGGGAGGACTAGCGGGATCGAGGGACGAGCAGTACTTC. Translating gives CSALWGGLAGSRDEQYF.

Only a few counts were recorded for this clonotype. The chain joins TRBV5-1 to TRBJ2-6, with D perhaps TRBD1 (6 bases). Germline assignment: CDR1 SGHRS and CDR2 YFSETQ. V was shortened by 3 bases and J by 2 bases, with 9 bases between the two germline ends. The CDR3 has 15 residues. The CDR3, as DNA: TGCGCCAGCAGCTCGAACAGGGCTGGGGCCAACGTCCTGACTTTC. Translating it yields CASSSNRAGANVLTF.

V is TRBV7-2 and J is TRBJ2-4, with 7 bases aligning to TRBD2. Germline V gene data show CDR1 as SGHTA and CDR2 as FQGNSA. This CDR3 is built from 17 residues. V shed 3 bases and J 0 bases; nucleotides not matched to a gene: 8. The CDR3 DNA follows: TGTGCCAGCAGCTTCCAAGGGACTACTCTAGCCAAAAACATTCAGTACTTC. Its translation: CASSFQGTTLAKNIQYF.

The rearrangement uses TRBV20-1 and TRBJ2-5; no reliable D call. Matching the DNA end better, TRBJ2-1 makes the J call doubtful. Germline V lookup: CDR1 DFQATT, CDR2 SNEGSKA (reference sequence). The CDR3 sequence is 13 residues long. This CDR3 reads CSAQTQRQETQFF. In nucleotides, the CDR3 is TGCAGTGCCCAAACTCAGAGGCAAGAGACCCAGTTCTTC.

The chain has TRBV3-1 and TRBJ1-4, with D uncertain. Germline assignment: CDR1 LGHDT and CDR2 YNNKEL (reference sequence). CDR3 length equals 14 residues. The V gene lost 4 bases and the J gene lost 6 bases, with 12 bases spanning the gap. The CDR3 sequence: CASSRNSGYEKLFF. The CDR3 coding sequence is TGTGCCAGCAGCCGCAACAGCGGCTATGAAAAACTGTTTTTT.

The J gene is TRBJ1-1, the V gene TRBV5-1; D not resolved. Trimming cost V 0 bases and J 0 bases, with 9 bases left between them. The CDR3 extends over 15 amino acids. Germline CDR1 SGHRS, CDR2 YFSETQ. CDR3 DNA: TGCGCCAGCAGCTTGGACAGACAAATGAACACTGAAGCTTTCTTT. This encodes CASSLDRQMNTEAFF.

This clonotype was recorded a few times. The gene calls are TRBV7-2 and TRBJ2-5; 10 bases are a match to TRBD2. Germline trimming cut 5 bases from V and 6 bases from J; bases unmatched to any gene: 12. The CDR3 runs 16 residues. Germline-derived CDR1 and CDR2 are SGHTA and FQGNSA. CDR3 loop: CASSGGSSGGGKTQYF. The CDR3 DNA reads as TGTGCCAGCAGCGGCGGATCTAGCGGGGGCGGAAAGACCCAGTACTTC. The entire variable domain, with the rest obtained from reference TRBV7-2 and TRBJ2-5, is as follows: GAGVSQSPSNKVTEKGKDVELRCDPISGHTALYWYRQSLGQGLEFLIYFQGNSAPDKSGLPSDRFSAERTGGSVSTLTIQRTQQEDSAVYLCASSGGSSGGGKTQYFGPGTRLLVL.

Turning to this clonotype: An end of the junction does not agree with germline; a read error may underlie this. The chain combines TRBV12-3 or TRBV12-4 with TRBJ2-3, with a possible D match to TRBD1 (5 bases). CDR3 length equals 18 residues. Written as DNA, the CDR3 is TGTGCCAGCACCCGAAGGGGCCCATGGGTTAGTGGCACACATACGCAGTATTTT. Its protein is CASTRRGPWVSGTHTQYF.

This clonotype was seen many times. The chain combines TRBV5-1 with TRBJ2-1; D unresolved. Per the germline V gene, CDR1 is SGHRS and CDR2 is YFSETQ. V lost 4 bases, J lost 4 bases, and 6 bases lay in between. The CDR3 runs to 12 residues. The CDR3 loop reads CASSPQYNEQFF. The CDR3 DNA sequence: TGCGCCAGCAGCCCCCAATACAATGAGCAGTTCTTC.

For this clonotype: At one of its ends the junction is not consistent with the germline gene, which may arise from a read error. The chain has TRBV6-2 or TRBV6-3 and TRBJ1-5, with unresolved D. Germline CDR1 reads MNHEY; CDR2 reads SVGEGT. The CDR3 totals 14 residues. This chain's CDR3 is CASSYARSHQPRHF. CDR3 nucleotide sequence: TGTGCCAGCAGTTACGCTCGATCACATCAGCCCCGGCATTTT.

The chain couples TRBV20-1 to TRBJ2-4; 11 nucleotides match TRBD2. The germline CDR1 and CDR2 sequences are DFQATT and SNEGSKA (reference sequence). The CDR3 has 13 amino acids. Losses at the gene ends were 6 bases for V and 6 bases for J; bases not matched to a gene: 4. The CDR3 here is CSAVGTSGNIQYF. The CDR3 DNA reads as TGCAGTGCCGTCGGGACTAGCGGAAACATTCAGTACTTC.

The V gene is TRBV12-3 or TRBV12-4, the J gene TRBJ2-3; D not certain. The CDR3 extends over 11 amino acids. Trimming pared 9 bases from V and 6 bases from J, leaving 10 bases between. CDR3 in DNA: TGTGCCAGTAGGATGTTGGATACGCAGTATTTT. It is translated as CASRMLDTQYF.

The V gene is TRBV30, the J gene TRBJ1-4; D unclear. From germline, CDR1 is GTSNPN and CDR2 SVGIG (reference sequence). This CDR3 region has 15 residues. The V end was cut by 0 bases, the J end by 3 bases, with 11 bases between. CDR3 sequence reads: CAWSVPGAANEKLFF. The CDR3 DNA reads TGTGCCTGGAGTGTACCCGGTGCGGCTAATGAAAAACTGTTTTTT. The whole variable domain, remainder taken from reference TRBV30 and TRBJ1-4, is SQTIHQWPATLVQPVGSPLSLECTVEGTSNPNLYWYRQAAGRGLQLLFYSVGIGQISSEVPQNLSASRPQDRQFILSSKKLLLSDSGFYLCAWSVPGAANEKLFFGSGTQLSVL.

This clonotype was seen only a few times. The CDR3 loop reads CASTPQLAGATDTQYF. Here the CDR3 DNA reads TGTGCCAGCACACCGCAACTAGCGGGAGCTACAGATACGCAGTATTTT. The chain is built from TRBV12-3 or TRBV12-4 and TRBJ2-3; 11 bases fit TRBD2. The CDR3 totals 16 residues. V shed 7 bases and J 3 bases; nucleotides not matched to a gene: 9.

V is TRBV7-9 and J is TRBJ2-5, with D uncertain. The germline V and J ends were trimmed by 8 bases and 5 bases, with 6 bases remaining between them. Germline V gene lookup returns CDR1 SEHNR and CDR2 FQNEAQ (reference sequence). CDR3 size: 10 residues. In DNA, the CDR3 is TGTGCCAGCCAGGTCGAGACCCAGTACTTC. Its protein is CASQVETQYF.

The chain uses TRBV9 and TRBJ1-1, with 7 bases identical to TRBD1. V gave up 4 bases and J gave up 1 base; unmatched junction bases: 7. The CDR3 contains 15 residues. Germline CDR1 and CDR2: SGDLS and YYNGEE. The CDR3 coding sequence is TGTGCCAGCAGCCCTCCCGGGACAGCGAACACTGAAGCTTTCTTT. Amino acid sequence: CASSPPGTANTEAFF.